The 17 T cell receptor beta chains in this list originate from one sample, sequenced in a study of T cell responses to AZD1222 COVID-19 vaccine listed by TCRdb under 2021. Library preparation used the immunoSEQ multiplex PCR assay. TCRdb obtained this table from immuneACCESS and retained in-frame rearrangements with V and J assigned. These tables miss some clones; where compared with another copy, unresolved V genes account for less than half of the shortfall, and the remainder is unexplained. In this sample the table shows over 110,000 clones, about 92% of which occur a single time. The top ten clonotypes cover around 5.1% of the sample. In light of the paper, this sample's time point label describes: baseline before first vaccination. This material consisted of peripheral blood, taken on day 0 of AZD1222 vaccination. The receptor source for this set is an adult in good health.

V usage is TRBV7-2 and J usage is TRBJ2-7, with D tentatively TRBD2 (6 bases). The CDR3 spans 15 residues. V dropped 5 bases and J dropped 5 bases, with 19 bases sitting between them. CDR1 is SGHTA, CDR2 FQGNSA, per germline. CDR3 DNA sequence: TGTGCCAGCAGCACACCGACTAGACCGCTGAACGAGCAGTACTTC. It codes for CASSTPTRPLNEQYF.

This clone was counted a single time. The chain uses TRBV6-6 and TRBJ1-1, with D uncertain. The CDR3 spans 19 residues. Trimming took off 5 bases at V and 0 bases at J, with 25 bases between the two ends. CDR1 and CDR2 (germline): MNHNY, SVGAGI (reference sequence). The CDR3 region is CASSLKRAVDRFMNTEAFF. The CDR3 DNA reads as TGTGCCAGCAGTCTAAAACGGGCAGTCGACCGATTCATGAACACTGAAGCTTTCTTT.

This rearrangement joins TRBV27 to TRBJ2-3; TRBD2 is a possible D gene (5 bases). CDR1 MNHEY and CDR2 SMNVEV come from the germline V gene (reference sequence). Trimming took 2 bases from V and 9 from J, leaving 15 bases between them. CDR3 length: 14 amino acids. CDR3 coding DNA: TGTGCCAGCAGTTTAAGGAACGGGGAAGTCACGCAGTATTTT. Residues: CASSLRNGEVTQYF.

CDR3 coding DNA: TGTGCCACGGACCGCTATGGCTACACCTTC. It codes for CATDRYGYTF. The chain uses TRBV2 and TRBJ1-2; D gene unclear. This CDR3 comprises 10 residues. The germline V gene encodes CDR1 SNHLY and CDR2 FYNNEI. V gave up 10 bases and J gave up 4 bases, with 7 bases separating them.

The CDR3 here is CASKVAGEVHEQFF. The CDR3 DNA sequence: TGTGCCAGTAAGGTGGCAGGGGAGGTCCATGAGCAGTTCTTC. J is TRBJ2-1 and V is TRBV19; D assignment may be TRBD1 or TRBD2 (6 bases each). V was pared by 7 bases and J by 8 bases, with 18 bases between. The germline V gene has CDR1 LNHDA and CDR2 SQIVND (reference sequence). This CDR3 spans 14 amino acids.

V and J are TRBV5-1 and TRBJ2-5; D assignment may be TRBD1 or TRBD2 (5 bases each). The CDR3 contains 13 residues. Germline CDR1 and CDR2: SGHRS and YFSETQ. Trimming cost V 4 bases and J 1 base, with 8 bases left between them. CDR3 protein: CASSLGTQETQYF. The DNA of the CDR3 is TGCGCCAGCAGCCTAGGGACCCAAGAGACCCAGTACTTC.

The chain combines TRBV3-1 (or the pseudogene TRBV3-2) with TRBJ2-5; no clear D. The germline CDR1 and CDR2 sequences are LGHDT and YNNKEL (reference sequence). Trimming stripped 1 base from V and 5 bases from J, with 8 bases between. The CDR3 extends over 13 amino acids. The CDR3 loop reads CASSQGYRETQYF. The CDR3 DNA reads TGTGCCAGCAGCCAAGGATACCGGGAGACCCAGTACTTC.

The genes are TRBV12-3 or TRBV12-4 and TRBJ2-1; D gene uncertain. Trimming removed 5 bases at V and 7 bases at J, with 12 bases between. The CDR3 length is 13 residues. CDR3 DNA: TGTGCCAGCAGTACCTCAAAGTTAAATGAGCAGTTCTTC. It codes for CASSTSKLNEQFF.

In the case of this clone: Other DNA sequences in this sample translate to the same CDR3. The chain is built from TRBV3-1 (or the pseudogene TRBV3-2) and TRBJ2-7; unclear D gene. V was clipped by 1 base and J by 7 bases, with 5 bases between them. The CDR3 runs 11 residues. Germline CDR1 LGHDT, CDR2 YNNKEL (reference sequence). CDR3 nucleotides: TGTGCCAGCAGCCAAGGGTATGAGCAGTACTTC. Residues: CASSQGYEQYF.

V gene TRBV2 combines with J gene TRBJ1-1, with TRBD1 as a possible D gene (5 bases). This CDR3 spans 15 amino acids. Germline-derived CDR1 and CDR2 are SNHLY and FYNNEI. Between the trimmed V and J ends, which lost 4 bases and 3 bases, there was a span of 15 bases. The CDR3 protein is CASSGWVGRDTEAFF. CDR3 in DNA: TGTGCCAGCAGTGGGTGGGTGGGGCGAGACACTGAAGCTTTCTTT.

The gene calls are TRBV27 and TRBJ2-1; D might be TRBD2 (5 bases). V lost 2 bases and J lost 10, with 15 bases in between. The CDR3 extends over 14 amino acids. Germline values: CDR1 MNHEY, CDR2 SMNVEV (reference sequence). CDR3 residues: CASSLVGEIREQFF. The CDR3 DNA is TGTGCCAGCAGTTTAGTCGGGGAGATCAGGGAGCAGTTCTTC.

The count of this clone is one. The rearrangement links TRBV5-4 to TRBJ1-2; D is perhaps TRBD1 (5 bases). V lost 1 base and J lost 4, with 11 bases in between. This CDR3 contains 14 residues. CDR1 is SGHNT and CDR2 is YYREEE in the germline V gene (reference sequence). As DNA, the CDR3 is TGTGCCAGCAGCTTGAAAGTGGGGGTCTATGGCTACACCTTC. As protein: CASSLKVGVYGYTF.

The rearrangement uses TRBV18 and TRBJ2-7, with TRBD2 as a possible D gene (5 bases). CDR1 is KGHSH, CDR2 LQKENI, per germline. This CDR3 spans 14 amino acids. The germline V and J ends were trimmed by 0 bases and 6 bases, with 12 bases remaining between them. Here the CDR3 reads CASSPPRAGSEQYF. Written as DNA, the CDR3 is TGTGCCAGCTCACCACCGAGGGCAGGCAGCGAGCAGTACTTC.

The chain couples TRBV7-8 to TRBJ1-3, with 10 bases lining up with TRBD1. Germline CDR1 is SGHVS and CDR2 is FQNEAQ. The CDR3 spans 16 residues. Unmatched junction bases numbered 4, after V lost 3 bases and J lost 2 bases. Here the CDR3 reads CASSLGQGFPGNTIYF. The CDR3 DNA follows: TGTGCCAGCAGCTTGGGACAGGGGTTCCCTGGAAACACCATATATTTT.

The chain carries TRBV5-4 and TRBJ1-1, with a weak D call TRBD1 (5 bases). The germline CDR1 and CDR2 sequences are SGHNT and YYREEE (reference sequence). V was cut by 2 bases and J by 11 bases, with 16 bases left in between. The CDR3 sequence is 13 residues long. Written as DNA, the CDR3 is TGTGCCAGCAGCTTTTTGAATTCGCCAGGGGCTTTCTTT. Its translation is CASSFLNSPGAFF.

This chain connects TRBV14 to TRBJ1-1, with D possibly TRBD1 on 6 matching bases. The CDR3 extends over 15 amino acids. The germline V gene encodes CDR1 SGHDN and CDR2 FVKESK. V lost 3 bases, J lost 10 bases, and 21 bases lay in between. DNA for the CDR3: TGTGCCAGCAGCCACGACGGGGGGCGAGTAGTCGGAGCTTTCTTT. Translating gives CASSHDGGRVVGAFF.

Here the CDR3 reads CSVPDSNRPYNEQFF. CDR3 coding DNA: TGCAGCGTCCCCGACAGCAATAGACCCTACAATGAGCAGTTCTTC. The chain has TRBV29-1 and TRBJ2-1; D possibly corresponds to TRBD1 (5 bases). Germline CDR1 is SQVTM and CDR2 is ANQGSEA. The CDR3 consists of 15 residues. V lost 6 bases and J 2 bases, leaving 17 bases between the germline ends.